Sequencing of this TCR beta chain was carried out in a study of blood T cell repertoires in COVID-19. Background on the study: Collection of acute and convalescent COVID-19 samples took place in the United States, Italy and Spain. Sources were T cells, B-cell-depleted T cells, or PBMCs; the material itself was cDNA or gDNA.

V trimming: 7 bases; J trimming: 3 bases; junction bases outside the gene matches: 6. The CDR3 extends over 14 amino acids. Per the germline V gene, CDR1 is MNHNY and CDR2 is SVGAGI (reference sequence). The protocol was immunoSEQ multiplex PCR, while the TCRdb copy is restricted to in-frame clones and leaves out a portion. The sample records 79,000 or so clones, around 88% being singletons. Sequencing was carried out using peripheral blood. The origin of this receptor is a human donor in a cohort sampled during active COVID-19. The V and J genes are TRBV6-6 and TRBJ1-1; 9 nucleotides match TRBD1. DNA of the CDR3: TGTGCCAGCACCACAGGGGGCGCATACACTGAAGCTTTCTTT. It yields the protein CASTTGGAYTEAFF.